In this sample, the clone carrying this TCR beta chain turned up once. CDR3 size: 16 residues. Germline lookup yields CDR1 MGHRA and CDR2 YSYEKL. Trimming left V 1 base short and J 6 bases short, with 15 bases between. This sample is part of a study of control samples from healthy donors and cancer patients. Here immunoSEQ multiplex PCR was the method, and the copy in TCRdb shows in-frame clones only, minus some. Counted here are 45,000 to 60,000 clones, around 90% occurring once; the ten biggest clones make up 0.8%. The sequencing input was PBMCs. The chain recombines TRBV4-1 with TRBJ1-4, with D possibly TRBD1 on 6 matching bases. The TCR comes from a man younger than 40 with colorectal cancer. The CDR3 spells CASSQGDNIRHEKLFF. The CDR3 DNA sequence: TGCGCCAGCAGCCAAGGGGACAACATCAGGCATGAAAAACTGTTTTTT.